The rows below give T cell receptor beta chains drawn from one sample of a study of identifying expanded T cells in peripheral blood. Sequenced by immunoSEQ multiplex PCR; TCRdb stores in-frame clones only, minus some. This sample yields 85,000 to 120,000 clones, of which around 89% are seen a single time; over 12% belongs to the top ten. Material: blood. Every receptor here comes from a person between 18 and 75 years old in good health. The CDR3 runs from the conserved cysteine through the conserved F or W. The D gene is left open where the match is weak. Some rows have no size entry. The others give once, few or many, or a class for an expanded clone.

TRBV29-1	TRBD2	.	TRBJ2-3	CSVELAGVPGDTQYF	TGCAGCGTTGAGCTAGCGGGAGTCCCAGGAGATACGCAGTATTTT
TRBV9	.	once	TRBJ1-2	CASSVSGGGLDGYTF	TGTGCCAGCAGCGTATCTGGGGGAGGACTCGATGGCTACACCTTC
TRBV5-1	TRBD1	few	TRBJ1-1	CASSLRTGGNTEAFF	TGCGCCAGCAGCTTGAGGACAGGGGGTAACACTGAAGCTTTCTTT
TRBV5-6	.	.	TRBJ2-1	CASSFSDRLYNEQFF	TGTGCCAGCAGCTTTAGTGACAGGTTATACAATGAGCAGTTCTTC
TRBV19	.	.	TRBJ2-1	CASSIVPTPSYNEQFF	TGTGCCAGTAGTATAGTTCCCACTCCCTCCTACAATGAGCAGTTCTTC
TRBV9	.	once	TRBJ2-3	CASSVANWHTDTQYF	TGTGCCAGCAGCGTAGCTAACTGGCACACAGATACGCAGTATTTT
TRBV28	TRBD1	.	TRBJ2-7	CASSLLETGKGEQYF	TGTGCCAGCAGTTTATTGGAGACAGGGAAGGGCGAGCAGTACTTC
TRBV9	.	.	TRBJ2-5	CASSVDPAVLGETQYF	TGTGCCAGCAGCGTAGATCCAGCGGTTCTTGGGGAGACCCAGTACTTC
TRBV7-9	.	.	TRBJ1-6	CASSLAGNSPLHF	TGTGCCAGCAGCTTAGCGGGTAATTCACCCCTCCACTTT
TRBV4-1	.	.	TRBJ2-7	CASSPDVLYEQYF	TGCGCCAGCAGCCCTGACGTCCTCTACGAGCAGTACTTC
TRBV19	.	.	TRBJ2-2	CASSDSSLNTGELFF	TGTGCCAGTAGCGACAGTTCGCTGAACACCGGGGAGCTGTTTTTT
TRBV6-1	TRBD2	.	TRBJ2-7	CASSESGGANEQYF	TGTGCCAGCAGTGAAAGCGGGGGGGCGAACGAGCAGTACTTC
TRBV10-3	.	.	TRBJ1-1	CAISDGWEAFF	TGTGCCATCAGTGACGGCTGGGAAGCTTTCTTT
TRBV23-1	.	.	TRBJ1-1	CASSHLRRGKAEAFF	TGCGCCAGCAGTCACCTGAGAAGGGGAAAAGCTGAAGCTTTCTTT
TRBV2	TRBD1	few	TRBJ1-2	CASTDRGLFYGYTF	TGTGCCAGCACCGACAGGGGATTGTTCTATGGCTACACCTTC
TRBV6-6	TRBD1	.	TRBJ1-5	CASSKTGHSNQPQHF	TGTGCCAGCAGTAAGACAGGGCATAGCAATCAGCCCCAGCATTTT
TRBV28	.	.	TRBJ2-1	CASSLPLSYNEQFF	TGTGCCAGCAGTTTACCACTCTCCTACAATGAGCAGTTCTTC
TRBV13	.	.	TRBJ2-5	CASAEQETQYF	TGTGCCAGCGCTGAACAAGAGACCCAGTACTTC
TRBV5-4	.	.	TRBJ1-2	CASSSDSFYGYTF	TGTGCCAGCAGCTCGGACAGTTTTTATGGCTACACCTTC
TRBV6-5	TRBD1	.	TRBJ2-1	CASSYSTGTVGFF	TGTGCCAGCAGTTACTCGACCGGGACAGTGGGGTTCTTC
TRBV6-1	.	.	TRBJ1-2	CASSEGEGADGYTF	TGTGCCAGCAGTGAAGGGGAAGGGGCGGATGGCTACACCTTC
TRBV4-1	.	once	TRBJ2-2	CASSLSRGGDTGELFF	TGCGCCAGCAGCCTAAGCCGTGGGGGAGACACCGGGGAGCTGTTTTTT
TRBV4-1	.	once	TRBJ2-7	CASSQVDTTRTYEQYF	TGCGCCAGCAGCCAAGTGGACACTACAAGAACCTACGAGCAGTACTTC
TRBV6-6	TRBD1	.	TRBJ2-7	CASRDRAPSYEQYF	TGTGCCAGCAGGGACAGGGCCCCATCCTACGAGCAGTACTTC
TRBV7-6	TRBD1	.	TRBJ1-4	CASSEDRSNEKLFF	TGTGCCAGCAGCGAGGACAGGTCTAATGAAAAACTGTTTTTT
TRBV19	.	.	TRBJ2-7	CASSTIGSYEQYF	TGTGCCAGTAGTACTATTGGGAGCTACGAGCAGTACTTC
TRBV6-4	TRBD2	.	TRBJ2-1	CASSDQRGGEQFF	TGTGCCAGCAGTGACCAGCGGGGTGGGGAGCAGTTCTTC
TRBV7-9	.	.	TRBJ2-7	CASSLDVGAQYF	TGTGCCAGCAGCTTAGACGTCGGGGCGCAGTACTTC